This T cell receptor beta chain was sequenced for a study of regulatory T cells in long-lasting Graves disease (dated by TCRdb to the early 2020s). A note on the overall study: Newly diagnosed Graves' disease patients had taken antithyroid drugs for less than 3 months. Peripheral blood TCR sequencing and RNA sequencing compared persistent Graves' disease patients with newly diagnosed Graves' disease patients. The study was registered as a clinical trial and conducted in China. A total of around 35 samples were covered by TCR sequencing, comprising roughly 13 persistent and around 20 newly diagnosed Graves' disease patients. Overall study results and their limits: Persistent Graves' disease patients showed lower TCR Shannon entropy and fewer highly expanded clones than newly diagnosed patients, suggesting clonal expansion. Because the primary lesion, thyroid tissue, could not be accessed, the study looked at peripheral blood alone. A larger number of public clonotypes was shared among persistent patients (more than 2,500) than among newly diagnosed patients (about 990). Sequencing and analysis were limited to the TCR beta chain. Preferential use of TRBV28, TRBJ1-2 and TRBJ2-5 was observed in persistent disease, whereas TRBV20-1 and TRBJ2-1 were favored in newly diagnosed disease. The authors acknowledged the small sample size as a limitation that may reduce accuracy.

Library creation used multiplex PCR. Sequencing took place on an Illumina HiSeq 4000. iRepertoire HTBI primers and Arm-PCR amplification of CDR3 regions were used to construct TCR beta libraries. Gel purification was performed on PCR products prior to sequencing. Processing in the source paper ran as follows. A total of some 65 TRBV and 14 TRBJ segments were identified across samples and were used for gene usage analysis of CDR3 amino acid clonotypes. Filtered high-quality paired reads were merged into contigs using COPE and FqMerger. BLAST was used to align contigs to the IMGT TRBV, TRBD and TRBJ reference genes, and CDR3 was defined following IMGT. Clonotypes above 0.1% frequency were classified as highly expanded clones. Repertoire diversity was measured by Shannon entropy, and V-J evenness by the Gini coefficient. Public clonotypes were defined as clonotypes shared by more than one individual. TCRdb reworked the public reads: Q25 trimming with fastp, MiXCR clone assembly, productive beta chains retained. Rows with a matching CDR3 protein are joined into one entry that keeps the most common DNA and genes. TCRdb's processing, not the study's, gives the V and J calls here. This sample holds more than 300,000 distinct CDR3 sequences; 10% to 15% were observed only once. The leading ten clones occupy approximately 17% of the sample.

The table lists this clonotype with a few counts. This clone's antigen is unknown. No base-level quality is on record; no much larger clone is a single base apart. In light of the paper, this sample's time point label describes: newly diagnosed GD, antithyroid drugs for less than 3 months. RNA was extracted from PBMCs in TRIzol for both TCR sequencing and RNA sequencing. The diagnosis of Graves' disease followed American Thyroid Association guidelines. The patients came from an endocrinology department in Xi'an, China. Each patient gave 9 to 10 milliliters of peripheral blood, collected in an EDTA anticoagulant tube. Ficoll Paque Plus density gradient separation was used to isolate PBMCs, and no additional T cell sorting was done. An Agilent 2100 Bioanalyzer and agarose gel were used to check RNA quality, while a NanoDrop 2000 measured RNA concentration. Spanning cysteine to phenylalanine, the CDR3 consists of 14 amino acids. CDR3 DNA only is kept here, 42 bases in frame from base 1. V lost 5 bases and J lost 1 base, and the count of bases not matched to a germline gene is 4. CDR1 and CDR2 are drawn from the germline V gene (reference sequence): SEHNR, FQNEAQ.

This sample was shared with a second study, whose subject was T cells in Graves' hyperthyroidism and ophthalmopathy. The other study reports the following: Graves' hyperthyroidism was defined as stable when no progression to ophthalmopathy occurred over 18 months of follow-up. Hyperthyroidism patients were aged 18 to 65 years and newly diagnosed, with disease duration of less than 2 months. Any patient with an uncontrolled infection, another autoimmune disease, pregnancy or lactation was excluded. Diagnoses were established on the basis of clinical symptoms, serum thyroxine and TRAb, thyroid ultrasound, and orbital computed tomography. For the first round of RT-PCR on the TCR CDR3, the HTBI primer set was used together with the Qiagen OneStep RT-PCR kit. Most expanded thyroid clonotypes (frequency above 0.001) were also detected in blood, a finding suggesting that blood repertoires may reflect thyroid immune responses. A model built on a 13 V-J signature distinguished ophthalmopathy from stable hyperthyroidism, reaching 85% to 90% sensitivity and about 81% specificity in cross-validation and 80%/75% in testing. In validation, the model predicted progression to ophthalmopathy a median of roughly 6.2 months before onset, with roughly 70% sensitivity and about 72% specificity. To identify TCR V-J signatures that set the groups apart, the researchers used a discovery cohort of about a hundred patients, made up of 40 to 45 with Graves' ophthalmopathy and 57 with stable Graves' hyperthyroidism. Prospective prediction of ophthalmopathy was tested in an independent validation cohort of fewer than 20 hyperthyroidism patients and 17 patients who later progressed to ophthalmopathy. For training and testing, the roughly 93 patients in the discovery cohort were randomly divided in a 7:3 ratio. Thyroid tissue and blood T-cell repertoires from over 5 Graves' hyperthyroidism patients were also compared in the study. After blood sampling, hyperthyroidism patients were treated with methimazole at a starting dose of 30 mg daily, and ophthalmopathy patients were treated with high-dose intravenous methylprednisolone. The libraries were constructed in a second round of multiplex PCR and then size-selected and purified. The libraries were sequenced on an Illumina HiSeq2000 using paired-end 100 bp reads. SOAPnuke was used to process the raw data, removing reads that contained adapters or uncalled bases, had a mean Phred below 15, or lacked an exact match to the constant primer or identifier. High-quality paired reads were merged with COPE v1.2.5, and unique nucleotide sequences were defined as clonotypes. Clonotypes were aligned to IMGT TRBV, TRBD and TRBJ reference segments using MiTCR v1.1. Only V-J combinations with frequency above 0.0001, covering about 99% of repertoires, were analysed. The TCS score was defined as F50 (clonal expansion) divided by E x V (chaos), with BLOSUM62-based TCRdist calculated between CDR3 peptides within each V-J. Welch's t-statistics and random forest reduced around 520 V-J features to fewer than 15, which were used in a naive Bayes classifier (R e1071). Sample size was not statistically predetermined, and blinding of investigators to group allocation was not performed. According to the paper, TCR Vbeta CDR3 sequencing was carried out on 135 peripheral blood samples, which came from some 41 ophthalmopathy, 75 to 80 hyperthyroidism and roughly 17 progressor patients.

This receptor chain uses TRBV7-9 and TRBJ1-1; 7 of the junction bases match TRBD1. This TCR came from a woman younger than 35 with Graves disease. Donor details come from another sample of the same person, matched by shared clones. Sequences were derived from peripheral blood mononuclear cells (PBMCs), sampled at new diagnosis, from a patient treated with antithyroid drugs. This receptor has the CDR3 CASSTGATNTEAFF. The DNA reads TGTGCCAGCAGCACAGGGGCTACGAACACTGAAGCTTTCTTT. The CDR3 plus the reference TRBV7-9 and TRBJ1-1 genes for the other parts give the full variable domain: DTGVSQNPRHKITKRGQNVTFRCDPISEHNRLYWYRQTLGQGPEFLTYFQNEAQLEKSRLLSDRFSAERPKGSFSTLEIQRTEQGDSAMYLCASSTGATNTEAFFGQGTRLTVV.